One sample yielded the 25 T cell receptor beta chains listed below, sequenced in a study of OX40 agonist ivuxolimab in advanced cancers. Sequencing used immunoSEQ multiplex PCR; TCRdb keeps in-frame clones, though not all of them. This repertoire shows fewer than 40,000 clones, approximately 80% found once; its top ten account for approximately 9.8%. The starting material was CD4+ or CD8+ T cells sorted from blood, obtained in a trial of the OX40 agonist ivuxolimab. These receptors came from an adult with an advanced solid tumor such as melanoma, head and neck, liver or kidney cancer.

The rearrangement uses TRBV10-1 and TRBJ1-4, with D perhaps TRBD1 (6 bases). CDR1 WNHNN and CDR2 SYGVQD come from the germline V gene (reference sequence). This CDR3 contains 13 residues. Trimming cost V 3 bases and J 13 bases, with 15 bases left between them. The CDR3 DNA reads TGCGCCAGCAGTGACCCAAGCTCCAGGGGACTGTTTTTT. Amino acids: CASSDPSSRGLFF.

To note about this clone: One base away lies a much larger clone, so this may be a sequencing read error. Within the sample, other DNA sequences also encode this same CDR3. The rearrangement uses TRBV4-1 and TRBJ1-5, with D unresolved. Trimming left V 4 bases short and J 3 bases short, with 10 bases between. Germline CDR1 MGHRA, CDR2 YSYEKL. There are 14 residues in the CDR3. DNA of the CDR3: TGCGCCAGCAGCCCCGGGGTCTTCAATCAGCCCCAGCATTTT. Translated, it gives CASSPGVFNQPQHF.

V is TRBV7-9 and J is TRBJ1-2, with 8 bases aligning to TRBD1. This CDR3 has 15 residues. The V and J ends lost 5 bases and 1 base, in that order; junction bases with no gene match: 6. Germline V lookup: CDR1 SEHNR, CDR2 FQNEAQ (reference sequence). This CDR3 is CASSRDRFINYGYTF. The CDR3 bases are TGTGCCAGCAGCCGGGACAGGTTTATTAACTATGGCTACACCTTC. The complete variable domain, with remaining parts taken from reference TRBV7-9 and TRBJ1-2, reads DTGVSQNPRHKITKRGQNVTFRCDPISEHNRLYWYRQTLGQGPEFLTYFQNEAQLEKSRLLSDRFSAERPKGSFSTLEIQRTEQGDSAMYLCASSRDRFINYGYTFGSGTRLTVV.

J is TRBJ2-6 and V is TRBV13; 7 positions match TRBD1. V shed 6 bases and J 4 bases; nucleotides not matched to a gene: 9. CDR3 size: 16 residues. In germline, CDR1 is PRHDT, CDR2 FYEKMQ (reference sequence). CDR3 sequence: CASSLATGDGANVLTF. In nucleotides, the CDR3 is TGTGCCAGCAGTTTGGCCACAGGGGACGGGGCCAACGTCCTGACTTTC. Based on the CDR3 plus reference TRBV13 and TRBJ2-6, the full variable domain is AAGVIQSPRHLIKEKRETATLKCYPIPRHDTVYWYQQGPGQDPQFLISFYEKMQSDKGSIPDRFSAQQFSDYHSELNMSSLELGDSALYFCASSLATGDGANVLTFGAGSRLTVL.

The chain uses TRBV9 and TRBJ2-2; D gene ambiguous. V gave up 4 bases and J gave up 5 bases, with 6 bases separating them. This CDR3 is built from 12 residues. CDR1 and CDR2 from the germline V gene are SGDLS and YYNGEE. The DNA for the CDR3 is TGTGCCAGCAGCAGCCAGACCGGGGAGCTGTTTTTT. Protein sequence: CASSSQTGELFF.

This clone has a handful of counts. CDR3 DNA: TGTGCCAGCAGCAAAAGAAGGGGACTGAGACGCTACGAGCAGTACTTC. This codes for CASSKRRGLRRYEQYF. The rearrangement uses TRBV21-1 and TRBJ2-7; TRBD2 was called by the table and not checked on the DNA. TRBV21-1 is given as a pseudogene. This CDR3 contains 16 residues.

The DNA for the CDR3 is TGTGCCAGCGGGCCGGGGAGAAGCACAGATACGCAGTATTTT. Protein sequence: CASGPGRSTDTQYF. The gene calls are TRBV6-5 and TRBJ2-3, with D tentatively TRBD2 (5 bases). Trimming removed 8 bases from V and 0 bases from J, with 12 bases in between. From germline, CDR1 is MNHEY and CDR2 SVGAGI. The CDR3 is 14 residues long.

The chain uses TRBV5-1 and TRBJ2-7, with TRBD1 matching 7 bases. V lost 4 bases to trimming and J lost 3 bases; unmatched junction nucleotides: 16. Germline V CDR1 and CDR2: SGHRS, YFSETQ. The CDR3 sequence is 17 residues long. The CDR3 is CASSPLSGPGGNYEQYF. CDR3 nucleotides: TGCGCCAGCAGCCCGCTAAGTGGTCCAGGGGGAAACTACGAGCAGTACTTC.

The gene calls are TRBV27 and TRBJ1-3; TRBD1 is a possible D gene (5 bases). Germline V gene sequence: CDR1 MNHEY, CDR2 SMNVEV (reference sequence). The CDR3 consists of 18 residues. The V and J ends lost 5 bases and 3 bases respectively, with 23 bases between them. CDR3 bases: TGTGCCAGCAGTCCCCGATCAGGGTGGAGTGTTGTTGGAAACACCATATATTTT. This encodes CASSPRSGWSVVGNTIYF.

This clone was counted a few times. The chain employs TRBV7-2 and TRBJ2-5; 9 bases line up with TRBD1. There are 14 residues in the CDR3. The V gene end was trimmed by 5 bases and the J gene end by 4 bases; junction bases not matched to a gene: 5. The germline CDR1 and CDR2 sequences are SGHTA and FQGNSA. The CDR3 coding sequence is TGTGCCAGCAGCCGCCAGGACAGGGGAGAGACCCAGTACTTC. It codes for CASSRQDRGETQYF.

The chain has TRBV10-3 and TRBJ2-3; D is undetermined. Trimming removed 11 bases from V and 0 bases from J, with 9 bases in between. CDR3 length equals 12 residues. CDR1 and CDR2 (germline): ENHRY, SYGVKD. CDR3 bases: TGTGCCTCGGGCAGTAGCACAGATACGCAGTATTTT. As protein: CASGSSTDTQYF.

The J gene is TRBJ1-2, the V gene TRBV6-5; no reliable D call. V was trimmed by 6 bases and J by 8 bases, leaving 10 bases between them. This CDR3 is built from 11 residues. The germline CDR1 and CDR2 sequences are MNHEY and SVGAGI. DNA of the CDR3: TGTGCCAGCAGCAACCCCTACGGCTACACCTTC. Amino acids: CASSNPYGYTF.

The rearrangement links TRBV5-1 to TRBJ2-3; D uncertain. This CDR3 is 12 amino acids long. Deletions cut 3 bases from V and 3 bases from J, with 5 bases between. Per germline, CDR1 SGHRS and CDR2 YFSETQ. In nucleotides, the CDR3 is TGCGCCAGCAGCTGGACGACAGATACGCAGTATTTT. The encoded protein is CASSWTTDTQYF.

The chain joins TRBV25-1 to TRBJ1-5, with 10 positions matching TRBD1. The CDR3 has 14 amino acids. The ends lost 8 bases at V and 9 bases at J; junction bases unmatched: 10. Germline CDR1 MGHDK, CDR2 SYGVNS. DNA for the CDR3: TGTGCCAGCGGCCCGACAGGGGGCGTAGGGCCCCAGCATTTT. It yields the protein CASGPTGGVGPQHF.

DNA for the CDR3: TGTGCCAGCCCCTCTAGGGAGCAGTACTTC. Translating it yields CASPSREQYF. This sequence joins TRBV9 and TRBJ2-5, with a possible D match to TRBD2 (5 bases). The CDR3 length is 10 residues. Germline CDR1 and CDR2: SGDLS and YYNGEE. The V and J ends lost 7 bases and 11 bases respectively, with 12 bases between them.

The genes are TRBV2 and TRBJ2-7; 7 bases fit TRBD2. Losses at the gene ends were 7 bases for V and 5 bases for J; bases not matched to a gene: 11. Germline CDR1 SNHLY, CDR2 FYNNEI. The length of the CDR3 is 14 residues. CDR3 protein: CASKWITSANEQYF. The CDR3, as DNA: TGTGCCAGCAAGTGGATTACTAGCGCAAACGAGCAGTACTTC.

This chain links TRBV7-9 with TRBJ1-4, with a possible D match to TRBD1 (6 bases). Deletions cut 7 bases from V and 3 bases from J, with 18 bases between. The CDR3 is made up of 16 amino acids. The germline CDR1 and CDR2 sequences are SEHNR and FQNEAQ (reference sequence). DNA of the CDR3: TGTGCCAGCACCCGGAGGGGGGCGCGAGCTAATGAAAAACTGTTTTTT. Translating gives CASTRRGARANEKLFF.

This sequence joins TRBV5-1 and TRBJ2-7; weak D call: TRBD1 (5 bases). Germline V gene sequence: CDR1 SGHRS, CDR2 YFSETQ. The V gene lost 4 bases and the J gene lost 2 bases, with 13 bases spanning the gap. There are 14 residues in the CDR3. CDR3 sequence: CASSLYQGAYEQYF. In DNA, the CDR3 is TGCGCCAGCAGCCTATATCAGGGCGCCTACGAGCAGTACTTC.

The chain has TRBV6-5 and TRBJ1-4, with unresolved D. The CDR3 spans 11 residues. The germline gives CDR1 MNHEY, CDR2 SVGAGI. V was trimmed by 10 bases and J by 10 bases, leaving 13 bases between them. CDR3 sequence reads: CATSEGLKLFF. The CDR3 coding sequence is TGTGCCACCTCAGAAGGGCTAAAACTGTTTTTT.

V is TRBV5-1 and J is TRBJ2-5, with 7 bases lining up with TRBD2. Losses at the gene ends were 0 bases for V and 5 bases for J; bases not matched to a gene: 10. Germline-derived CDR1 and CDR2 are SGHRS and YFSETQ. The CDR3 length is 16 residues. The CDR3 loop reads CASSLGFSGALETQYF. CDR3 sequence (DNA): TGCGCCAGCAGCTTGGGATTCAGCGGGGCCTTGGAGACCCAGTACTTC.

V gene TRBV5-4 combines with J gene TRBJ2-3; D uncertain. V shed 6 bases and J shed 0 bases, with 11 bases lying between them. This CDR3 is 14 amino acids long. The germline gives CDR1 SGHNT, CDR2 YYREEE (reference sequence). The CDR3 protein is CASNRFLSTDTQYF. The CDR3 DNA is TGTGCCAGCAACCGATTCCTAAGCACAGATACGCAGTATTTT.

The V call is TRBV19, the J call TRBJ2-4; the D gene is possibly TRBD1 (6 bases). The CDR3 spans 13 residues. V was shortened by 4 bases and J by 8 bases, with 12 bases between the two germline ends. The germline CDR1 and CDR2 sequences are LNHDA and SQIVND (reference sequence). DNA for the CDR3: TGTGCCAGTAGTAACAGGGCCGGAGACATTCAGTACTTC. Its protein is CASSNRAGDIQYF.

The rearrangement joins TRBV4-1 to TRBJ2-5, with D possibly matching TRBD2 (5 bases). CDR1 and CDR2 from the germline V gene are MGHRA and YSYEKL. The V gene lost 4 bases and the J gene lost 7 bases, with 19 bases spanning the gap. The CDR3 is made up of 15 amino acids. The CDR3 here is CASSPETRAGGTQYF. Here the CDR3 DNA reads TGCGCCAGCAGCCCAGAGACCCGAGCCGGAGGGACCCAGTACTTC.

The chain combines TRBV5-1 with TRBJ1-5, with a tentative D call TRBD1 (6 bases). The V gene lost 8 bases and the J gene lost 6 bases, with 18 bases spanning the gap. The CDR3 covers 14 residues. Per the germline V gene, CDR1 is SGHRS and CDR2 is YFSETQ. The CDR3 nucleotides are TGCGCCAGAACAGACAGGTCCACCTTTCAGCCCCAGCATTTT. The encoded protein is CARTDRSTFQPQHF.

The chain carries TRBV6-5 and TRBJ2-7; the D gene is possibly TRBD1 (6 bases). The CDR3 covers 13 residues. The ends were cut back, 6 bases at V and 10 bases at J, with 19 bases in the middle. Germline values: CDR1 MNHEY, CDR2 SVGAGI. CDR3 protein: CASRPKGGSVQYF. In DNA form, the CDR3 reads TGTGCCAGCAGGCCAAAAGGGGGATCGGTCCAGTACTTC.